This T cell receptor beta chain was recorded in a study of patients and donors after allogeneic stem cell transplantation. CDR3 length equals 14 residues. The germline V gene encodes CDR1 MDHEN and CDR2 SYDVKM. The V and J ends lost 6 bases and 3 bases respectively, with 12 bases between them. In TCRdb, the RT-PCR reads were re-called with MiXCR into one record per CDR3 protein. The profile shows 920,000 or so distinct CDR3 sequences, 15% to 20% of them singletons. A few counts support this clonotype. The chain uses TRBV28 and TRBJ1-3; D unclear. The sequence was obtained from a human donor who was either an allogeneic HSCT recipient or a stem cell or donor lymphocyte infusion donor (not recorded which). It is not recorded whose cells these are; they may come from a transplant donor. Sequencing was performed on blood, either unsorted or a sorted T cell fraction (not recorded which). CDR3 amino acids: CASSRGPNGNTIYF. Here the CDR3 DNA reads TGTGCCAGCAGCCGCGGTCCGAATGGAAACACCATATATTTT.